This TCR beta chain was sequenced in a study of read filtering for tumor transcriptome and immune sequencing. This CDR3 has 14 amino acids. V lost 1 base and J 1 base, leaving 8 bases between the germline ends. The germline CDR1 and CDR2 sequences are DFQATT and SNEGSKA (reference sequence). The library was built from about 0.4 ug RNA with molecular barcoded adaptors for alpha/delta and beta/gamma chains. Each CDR3 protein gets one entry after TCRdb re-called the reads with MiXCR. The repertoire holds more than 100,000 distinct CDR3 sequences, with around 14% as singletons. The table lists this clonotype with many counts.

Sequences were obtained from a population of CD138-negative cells sorted from bone marrow. The source is a donor over 35 with multiple myeloma. The chain joins TRBV20-1 to TRBJ2-1, with a possible D match to TRBD2 (6 bases). CDR3 bases: TGCAGTGCTAGAGGGAGGGAGTCCTACAATGAGCAGTTCTTC. This encodes CSARGRESYNEQFF.